The 18 T cell receptor beta chains listed next were all sequenced from one sample in a study of CD8 T cells in ankylosing spondylitis. TCRdb reprocessed the 5' RACE reads with MiXCR, giving one entry per CDR3 protein. The sample yields roughly 180,000 distinct CDR3 sequences, 9.8% seen once. Sequencing used blood, either unsorted or a sorted T cell fraction (not recorded which). The origin of the receptors is a female donor with ankylosing spondylitis or in good health (not recorded which).

This clonotype was seen only a few times. V is TRBV27 and J is TRBJ2-7; 11 positions match TRBD1. V lost 3 bases and J lost 6; bases outside the gene matches: 4. Germline V CDR1 and CDR2: MNHEY, SMNVEV (reference sequence). This CDR3 has 14 residues. The CDR3 sequence is CASSFGDRGFEQYF. The CDR3 region has the DNA TGTGCCAGCAGTTTCGGGGACAGGGGGTTCGAGCAGTACTTC.

This clonotype has more than one count but fewer than ten. V usage is TRBV28 and J usage is TRBJ2-3; 9 nucleotides agree with TRBD1. After removal of 8 bases from V and 10 bases from J, the junction contained 13 bases not matched to a gene. The germline CDR1 and CDR2 sequences are MDHEN and SYDVKM. The CDR3 contains 14 residues. In DNA form, the CDR3 reads TGTGCCAGCCACACACCGGGACAGGGTTACGCGCAGTATTTT. This sequence encodes CASHTPGQGYAQYF.

The CDR3 DNA follows: TGCTGCGCTAGAGTTTTAGGGGCTAGCCACAATTGGAATGAGCAGTTCTTC. The encoded protein is CCARVLGASHNWNEQFF. The rearrangement links TRBV20-1 to TRBJ2-1; D may correspond to TRBD1 or TRBD2 (5 bases each). The CDR3 is made up of 17 amino acids. CDR1 is DFQATT, CDR2 SNEGSKA, per germline (reference sequence).

CDR3 nucleotide sequence: TGTGCCTGGAGTGGGGAGAGCAACTATGGCTACACCTTC. Amino acids: CAWSGESNYGYTF. This chain joins TRBV30 and TRBJ1-2, with D uncertain. Germline values: CDR1 GTSNPN, CDR2 SVGIG (reference sequence). V was trimmed by 1 base and J by 2 bases, leaving 8 bases between them. This CDR3 is built from 13 residues.

This clonotype was observed many times. The chain joins TRBV10-2 to TRBJ2-3; 9 nucleotides match TRBD1. Germline CDR1 reads WSHSY; CDR2 reads SAAADI. This CDR3 has 14 amino acids. V shed 7 bases, J shed 5 bases, and the junction held 7 bases outside the gene matches. The CDR3 coding sequence is TGCGCCAGCACTTACAGGGGGCTGGTAGATACGCAGTATTTT. As protein: CASTYRGLVDTQYF.

A few counts support this clonotype. The rearrangement joins TRBV4-3 to TRBJ1-1; D remains ambiguous. CDR1 LGHNA and CDR2 YSLEER come from the germline V gene. CDR3 size: 13 residues. The germline V and J ends were trimmed by 0 bases and 8 bases, with 10 bases remaining between them. The CDR3 bases are TGCGCCAGCAGCCAAGAACTGGGGTGGGAAGCTTTCTTT. This codes for CASSQELGWEAFF.

This clonotype has only a few counts. The V call is TRBV27, the J call TRBJ2-1; 12 nucleotides agree with TRBD2. CDR1 MNHEY and CDR2 SMNVEV come from the germline V gene (reference sequence). This CDR3 has 14 amino acids. V was pared by 6 bases and J by 9 bases, with 6 bases of the junction left unmatched. The CDR3 spells CASRDSSGRGEQFF. DNA for the CDR3: TGTGCCAGCAGAGACTCTAGCGGGAGGGGTGAGCAGTTCTTC.

The sample holds a few counts of this clonotype. The rearrangement uses TRBV3-1 and TRBJ2-7, with D perhaps assigned TRBD1 or TRBD2 (5 bases each). The CDR3 sequence is 17 residues long. Germline CDR1 and CDR2: LGHDT and YNNKEL (reference sequence). V was shortened by 1 base and J by 0 bases, with 16 bases between the two germline ends. The CDR3 here is CASSQGDLGPLSYEQYF. The CDR3 bases are TGTGCCAGCAGCCAAGGGGACCTAGGTCCCCTCTCCTACGAGCAGTACTTC.

This clonotype was observed a few times. This chain connects TRBV9 to TRBJ2-1; 7 bases match TRBD2. After removal of 2 bases from V and 2 bases from J, the junction contained 7 bases not matched to a gene. Germline-derived CDR1 and CDR2 are SGDLS and YYNGEE. This CDR3 has 16 residues. The CDR3 nucleotides read TGTGCCAGCAGCGTCTCCCGGGACTACGCCTACAATGAGCAGTTCTTC. This encodes CASSVSRDYAYNEQFF. The complete variable domain, with remaining parts taken from reference TRBV9 and TRBJ2-1, reads DSGVTQTPKHLITATGQRVTLRCSPRSGDLSVYWYQQSLDQGLQFLIQYYNGEERAKGNILERFSAQQFPDLHSELNLSSLELGDSALYFCASSVSRDYAYNEQFFGPGTRLTVL.

About this clonotype itself: A read error may explain this, as a much larger clone is one base away. The V and J genes are TRBV20-1 and TRBJ2-1; 12 positions match TRBD2. The CDR3 spans 17 residues. Germline CDR1 and CDR2: DFQATT and SNEGSKA (reference sequence). V lost 6 bases, J lost 6 bases, and 15 bases stayed unmatched. CDR3 sequence (DNA): TGCAGTGCCACCCAATCCGGACTAGCGGGACACTGCAATGAGCAGTTCTTC. It is translated as CSATQSGLAGHCNEQFF.

This clonotype was seen more than once but under ten times. The chain couples TRBV27 to TRBJ2-7; perhaps TRBD1 as D (5 bases). Per the germline V gene, CDR1 is MNHEY and CDR2 is SMNVEV (reference sequence). The CDR3 spans 14 residues. The ends were cut back, 3 bases at V and 5 bases at J, with 14 bases in the middle. CDR3 loop: CASSFGQGGDEQYF. The DNA for the CDR3 is TGTGCCAGCAGTTTCGGTCAGGGTGGAGACGAGCAGTACTTC.

This clonotype was recorded many times. This sequence joins TRBV7-6 and TRBJ1-1, with D unresolved. The ends were cut back, 5 bases at V and 2 bases at J, with 9 bases in the middle. The germline V gene encodes CDR1 SGHVS and CDR2 FNYEAQ. The CDR3 length is 13 residues. The CDR3 is CASSPDGNTEAFF. The CDR3 DNA sequence: TGTGCCAGCAGCCCTGACGGAAACACTGAAGCTTTCTTT.

Worth noting for this clonotype: A much bigger clone sits one base away, suggesting this may be a read error. The V call is TRBV6-4, the J call TRBJ2-2; D ambiguous. The CDR3 length is 14 residues. Germline CDR1 and CDR2: MRHNA and SNTAGT. The CDR3 DNA follows: TGTGCCAGCAGAGACTCGAAAGAGACCGGGGAGCTGTTTTTT. Translating it yields CASRDSKETGELFF.

The chain links TRBV3-1 to TRBJ2-7, with D perhaps TRBD2 (6 bases). Germline CDR1 LGHDT, CDR2 YNNKEL (reference sequence). Trimming cost V 6 bases and J 10 bases, with 10 bases left between them. The CDR3 runs 10 residues. The CDR3 region has the DNA TGTGCCAGCAGTCCGGCGGGACAGTACTTC. It yields the protein CASSPAGQYF.

This clonotype was picked up many times. The chain employs TRBV4-3 and TRBJ2-3; D is undetermined. The length of the CDR3 is 17 residues. Trimming took off 2 bases at V and 1 base at J, with 16 bases between the two ends. Germline assignment: CDR1 LGHNA and CDR2 YSLEER. The CDR3 loop is CASSQTHSLLGTDTQYF. CDR3 DNA sequence: TGCGCCAGCAGCCAAACTCACTCCTTGTTGGGCACAGATACGCAGTATTTT.

This chain connects TRBV4-3 to TRBJ2-1; tentatively, D is TRBD2 (6 bases). This CDR3 is built from 18 residues. Per the germline V gene, CDR1 is LGHNA and CDR2 is YSLEER. Deletions cut 0 bases from V and 0 bases from J, with 15 bases between. The CDR3 is CASSQDGASAYSYNEQFF. DNA of the CDR3: TGCGCCAGCAGCCAAGATGGGGCTAGCGCTTACTCCTACAATGAGCAGTTCTTC.

The gene calls are TRBV9 and TRBJ2-1; D is possibly TRBD2 (5 bases). Trimming shortened V by 0 bases and J by 2 bases, and 15 bases separated the two germline ends. CDR1 is SGDLS, CDR2 YYNGEE, per germline. The CDR3 has 17 amino acids. CDR3 sequence (DNA): TGTGCCAGCAGCGTAGAACGGGAAACCCTAGCCTACAATGAGCAGTTCTTC. Translation: CASSVERETLAYNEQFF. Based on the CDR3 plus reference TRBV9 and TRBJ2-1, the full variable domain is DSGVTQTPKHLITATGQRVTLRCSPRSGDLSVYWYQQSLDQGLQFLIQYYNGEERAKGNILERFSAQQFPDLHSELNLSSLELGDSALYFCASSVERETLAYNEQFFGPGTRLTVL.

The V gene is TRBV4-3, the J gene TRBJ2-1, with 10 bases aligning to TRBD2. The J segment lost 1 base and the V segment lost 0 bases, leaving 3 bases of the junction unmatched. Looked up from germline, CDR1 is LGHNA and CDR2 is YSLEER. The CDR3 sequence is 17 residues long. The CDR3 spells CASSQDSAGGSYNEQFF. The CDR3 DNA reads as TGCGCCAGCAGCCAAGATTCAGCGGGAGGGTCCTACAATGAGCAGTTCTTC.